These 2 T cell receptor beta chains were all obtained from the same sample, sequenced in a study of blood T cell repertoires in COVID-19. Sequencing used immunoSEQ multiplex PCR; TCRdb keeps in-frame clones, though not all of them. The data show some 200,000 clones, with roughly 85% seen just once and around 7.8% held by the top ten. The specimen was peripheral blood. The receptors come from a woman in her fifties or sixties with acute or convalescent COVID-19.

This chain uses TRBV7-3 with TRBJ2-2; a possible D gene is TRBD2 (6 bases). There are 15 residues in the CDR3. With 5 bases removed from V and 1 base from J, the gap between germline ends came to 11 bases. Germline V lookup: CDR1 SGHTA, CDR2 FQGTGA. CDR3 sequence reads: CASSADGGNTGELFF. CDR3 sequence (DNA): TGTGCCAGCAGCGCGGACGGGGGGAACACCGGGGAGCTGTTTTTT. Complete variable domain (other parts from reference TRBV7-3 and TRBJ2-2): GAGVSQTPSNKVTEKGKYVELRCDPISGHTALYWYRQSLGQGPEFLIYFQGTGAADDSGLPNDRFFAVRPEGSVSTLKIQRTERGDSAVYLCASSADGGNTGELFFGEGSRLTVL.

The chain employs TRBV11-2 and TRBJ2-3; 9 nucleotides line up with TRBD2. Losses at the gene ends were 5 bases for V and 4 bases for J; bases not matched to a gene: 10. The CDR3 has 16 residues. Germline CDR1 SGHAT, CDR2 FQNNGV. The CDR3 nucleotides read TGTGCCAGCAGCCTACCGGGACTAGCAAGGTCAGATACGCAGTATTTT. Translated, it gives CASSLPGLARSDTQYF.